The rows below give T cell receptor beta chains drawn from one sample of a study of T cells in Graves' hyperthyroidism and ophthalmopathy. TCRdb re-derived calls from the multiplex PCR reads in MiXCR, one entry per CDR3 protein. This table holds more than 300,000 distinct CDR3 sequences, roughly 20% found once. Sequencing was performed on blood. The source of these receptors is a man aged 18 to 29 with Graves' ophthalmopathy. The CDR3 runs from the conserved cysteine through the conserved F or W.

cdr3_length | j_call | v_call | cdr3_aa
13 | TRBJ2-1 | TRBV6-1 | CATGDGELNEQFF
15 | TRBJ2-3 | TRBV12-3/TRBV12-4 | CASRGTSGYTDTQYF
14 | TRBJ2-5 | TRBV29-1 | CSIPGLAGQETQYF
13 | TRBJ1-6 | TRBV27 | CASSFGGVSPLHF
15 | TRBJ2-3 | TRBV11-2 | CASSLRRGRTDTQYF
14 | TRBJ2-7 | TRBV7-9 | CASSKGTGNYEQYF
13 | TRBJ1-3 | TRBV29-1 | CSVESLSGNTIYF
14 | TRBJ1-1 | TRBV4-1 | CASSQATMNTEAFF
14 | TRBJ2-3 | TRBV10-2 | CASRRVTNTDTQYF
19 | TRBJ1-4 | TRBV28 | CASSLVNSGGEKTNEKLFF
13 | TRBJ2-3 | TRBV20-1 | CSANSGAPQTQYF
16 | TRBJ2-3 | TRBV5-8 | CASSLAEPARADTQYF
11 | TRBJ2-5 | TRBV7-9 | CASRIQETQYF
17 | TRBJ2-1 | TRBV5-1 | CASSFPTSGLSYNEQFF
13 | TRBJ2-1 | TRBV3-1 | CASSQGSNNEQFF
15 | TRBJ1-5 | TRBV7-6 | CASSLMSGGDQPQHF
13 | TRBJ1-1 | TRBV7-3 | CASSSSANTEAFF
15 | TRBJ2-2 | TRBV2 | CATGREVFGTGELFF
15 | TRBJ2-1 | TRBV3-1 | CASSQFRGVRDEQFF
15 | TRBJ2-5 | TRBV2 | CASSKDRAGLGTQYF
16 | TRBJ2-7 | TRBV24-1 | CATSDHTSGGPLEQYF
16 | TRBJ1-2 | TRBV10-3 | CAISESPQAGRYGYTF
16 | TRBJ1-3 | TRBV7-2 | CAGSPQYDRAGNTIYF
14 | TRBJ1-5 | TRBV2 | CASSPGRGNQPQHF
16 | TRBJ2-7 | TRBV10-3 | CAISESGQGHSEEQYF
14 | TRBJ1-2 | TRBV29-1 | CSVSGGAFNYGYTF
16 | TRBJ2-5 | TRBV9 | CASSVMVTSGLETQYF
18 | TRBJ2-7 | TRBV5-1 | CASSLRPGTGVMAYEQYF
14 | TRBJ2-5 | TRBV29-1 | CSVAGTSGEETQYF
17 | TRBJ2-7 | TRBV20-1 | CSAHTAAGGLSSYEQYF
14 | TRBJ2-5 | TRBV7-9 | CASSLAQTEETQYF
13 | TRBJ2-5 | TRBV4-1 | CASSTTVQETQYF
15 | TRBJ2-1 | TRBV2 | CAIDHTTGFYNEQFF
16 | TRBJ2-3 | TRBV7-2 | CASSTSRGVQSYTQYF
15 | TRBJ2-2 | TRBV5-8 | CASFRTGANTGELFF
13 | TRBJ2-7 | TRBV18 | CASSYPTDYEQYF
15 | TRBJ2-7 | TRBV25-1 | CASSELGARSHEQYF
14 | TRBJ1-2 | TRBV19 | CASRKQTEPYGYTF
13 | TRBJ1-1 | TRBV7-3 | CASSSTMNTEAFF
14 | TRBJ2-7 | TRBV5-1 | CASSFRPFPYEQYF
15 | TRBJ2-7 | TRBV15 | CATSRDLRVDDEQYF
13 | TRBJ1-6 | TRBV5-1 | CASSPKEGSPLHF
15 | TRBJ2-3 | TRBV19 | CASSTRDRLTDTQYF
11 | TRBJ2-2 | TRBV14 | CASRRAGELFF
14 | TRBJ2-7 | TRBV20-1 | CSAKPGQGLYEQYF
16 | TRBJ1-1 | TRBV27 | CASSPGTELHGGEAFF
15 | TRBJ2-1 | TRBV7-8 | CASSPGQGSSVEQFF
15 | TRBJ1-2 | TRBV6-5 | CASSYLGPLNYGYTF
16 | TRBJ1-5 | TRBV20-1 | CSARGDGARSNQPQHF
14 | TRBJ2-3 | TRBV20-1 | CSASPGPERDTQYF
13 | TRBJ1-1 | TRBV5-1 | CASSLPGGVEAFF
11 | TRBJ2-2 | TRBV2 | CASSESGELFF
16 | TRBJ2-5 | TRBV12-3/TRBV12-4 | CASSLVEVYPGETQYF
18 | TRBJ2-1 | TRBV19 | CASSTEKLRDSYYNEQFF
10 | TRBJ2-2 | TRBV25-1 | CASSAGELFF
13 | TRBJ2-7 | TRBV5-4 | CASSPGTLNEQYF
16 | TRBJ1-3 | TRBV3-1 | CASSRTGIVSGNTIYF
15 | TRBJ2-5 | TRBV6-1 | CASSEGPAAGETQYF
14 | TRBJ2-7 | TRBV20-1 | CSARDSVLSYEQYF